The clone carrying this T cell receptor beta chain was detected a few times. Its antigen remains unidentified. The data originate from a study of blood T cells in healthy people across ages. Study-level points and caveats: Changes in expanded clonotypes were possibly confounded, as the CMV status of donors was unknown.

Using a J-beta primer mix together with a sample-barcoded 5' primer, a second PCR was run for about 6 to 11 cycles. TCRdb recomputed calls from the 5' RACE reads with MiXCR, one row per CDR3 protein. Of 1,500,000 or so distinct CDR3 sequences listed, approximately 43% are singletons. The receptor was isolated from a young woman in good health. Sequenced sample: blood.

CDR3 coding DNA: TGCAGTGCTAGTTCTAGCGGGAGGACCCCCTACAATGAGCAGTTCTTC. Protein product: CSASSSGRTPYNEQFF. The rearrangement uses TRBV20-1 and TRBJ2-1; 11 nucleotides agree with TRBD2. Trimming at V came to 3 bases and at J to 2 bases, leaving 6 bases not matched to a gene. The CDR3 is made up of 16 amino acids. Germline V lookup: CDR1 DFQATT, CDR2 SNEGSKA (reference sequence).